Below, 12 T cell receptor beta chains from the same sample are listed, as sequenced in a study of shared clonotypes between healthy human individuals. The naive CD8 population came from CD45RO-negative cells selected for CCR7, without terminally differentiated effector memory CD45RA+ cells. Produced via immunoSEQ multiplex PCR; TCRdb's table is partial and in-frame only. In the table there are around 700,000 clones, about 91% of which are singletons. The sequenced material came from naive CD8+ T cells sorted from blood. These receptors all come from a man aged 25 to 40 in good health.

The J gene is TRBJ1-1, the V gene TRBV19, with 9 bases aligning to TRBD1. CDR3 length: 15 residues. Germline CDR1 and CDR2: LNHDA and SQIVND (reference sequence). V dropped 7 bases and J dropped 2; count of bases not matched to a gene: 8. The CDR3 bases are TGTGCCAGTACCAAAAGGGGACAGGGAAACACTGAAGCTTTCTTT. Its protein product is CASTKRGQGNTEAFF.

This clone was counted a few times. CDR3 sequence: CSVVNRDTEAFF. CDR3 DNA sequence: TGCAGCGTTGTGAACAGAGACACTGAAGCTTTCTTT. The gene calls are TRBV29-1 and TRBJ1-1; no reliable D call. From germline, CDR1 is SQVTM and CDR2 ANQGSEA. V lost 4 bases and J 3 bases, leaving 9 bases between the germline ends. This CDR3 is 12 amino acids long.

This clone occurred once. CDR3 sequence: CASSGGAEIYEQYF. CDR3 nucleotides: TGTGCCAGCAGTGGCGGGGCAGAGATATACGAGCAGTACTTC. The V call is TRBV27, the J call TRBJ2-7; D perhaps matches TRBD2 (6 bases). V lost 5 bases and J lost 4, with 15 bases in between. Germline values: CDR1 MNHEY, CDR2 SMNVEV (reference sequence). The CDR3 runs 14 residues.

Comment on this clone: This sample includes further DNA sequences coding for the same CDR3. This CDR3 is CASSPGLSYEQYF. The CDR3 bases are TGTGCCAGCAGTCCCGGGCTCTCCTACGAGCAGTACTTC. The chain couples TRBV27 to TRBJ2-7; no reliable D call. From germline, CDR1 is MNHEY and CDR2 SMNVEV (reference sequence). The CDR3 contains 13 residues. V lost 5 bases and J 0 bases, leaving 8 bases between the germline ends.

The CDR3 DNA reads as TGTGCCAGCAGCCCGGGTCGGCCGGGGGCGGAGACCCAGTACTTC. Its protein is CASSPGRPGAETQYF. The chain is built from TRBV7-9 and TRBJ2-5; the D call may be TRBD1 or TRBD2 (6 bases each). This CDR3 comprises 15 residues. The ends were cut back, 5 bases at V and 5 bases at J, with 18 bases in the middle. The germline V gene encodes CDR1 SEHNR and CDR2 FQNEAQ (reference sequence).

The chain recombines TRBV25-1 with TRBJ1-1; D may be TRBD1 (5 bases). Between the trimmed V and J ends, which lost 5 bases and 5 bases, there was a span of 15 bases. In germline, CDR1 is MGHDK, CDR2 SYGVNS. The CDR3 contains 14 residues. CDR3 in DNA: TGTGCCAGCAGTACCTCTAGCGGGGGGACTGAAGCTTTCTTT. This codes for CASSTSSGGTEAFF.

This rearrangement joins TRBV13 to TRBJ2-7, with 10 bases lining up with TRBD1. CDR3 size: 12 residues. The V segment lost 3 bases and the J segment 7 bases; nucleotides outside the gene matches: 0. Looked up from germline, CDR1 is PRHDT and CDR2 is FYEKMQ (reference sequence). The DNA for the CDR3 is TGTGCCAGCAGCTTGGGACAGGGGGAGCAGTACTTC. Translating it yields CASSLGQGEQYF.

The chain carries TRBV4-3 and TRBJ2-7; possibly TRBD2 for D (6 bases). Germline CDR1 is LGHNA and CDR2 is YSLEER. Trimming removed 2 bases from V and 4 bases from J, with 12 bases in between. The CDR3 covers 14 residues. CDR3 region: CASSQTSAGYEQYF. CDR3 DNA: TGCGCCAGCAGCCAAACGAGCGCGGGGTACGAGCAGTACTTC.

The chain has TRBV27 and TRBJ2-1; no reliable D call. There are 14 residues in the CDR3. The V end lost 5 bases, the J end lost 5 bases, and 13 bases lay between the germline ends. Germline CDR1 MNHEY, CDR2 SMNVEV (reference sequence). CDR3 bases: TGTGCCAGCAGTCTAATGACGCTGGACAATGAGCAGTTCTTC. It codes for CASSLMTLDNEQFF.

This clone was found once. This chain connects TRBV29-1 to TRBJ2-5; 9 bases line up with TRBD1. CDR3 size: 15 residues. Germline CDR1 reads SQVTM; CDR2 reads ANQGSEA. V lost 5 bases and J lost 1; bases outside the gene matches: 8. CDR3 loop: CSVLRTGVLQETQYF. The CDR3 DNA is TGCAGCGTTCTTAGGACAGGGGTACTCCAAGAGACCCAGTACTTC.

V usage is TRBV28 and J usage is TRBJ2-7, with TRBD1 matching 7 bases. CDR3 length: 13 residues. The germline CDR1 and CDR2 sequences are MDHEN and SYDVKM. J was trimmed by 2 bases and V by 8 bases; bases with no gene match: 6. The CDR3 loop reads CASGPGTAYEQYF. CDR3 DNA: TGTGCCAGCGGACCTGGGACAGCCTACGAGCAGTACTTC. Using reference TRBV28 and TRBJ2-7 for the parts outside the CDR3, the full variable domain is DVKVTQSSRYLVKRTGEKVFLECVQDMDHENMFWYRQDPGLGLRLIYFSYDVKMKEKGDIPEGYSVSREKKERFSLILESASTNQTSMYLCASGPGTAYEQYFGPGTRLTVT.

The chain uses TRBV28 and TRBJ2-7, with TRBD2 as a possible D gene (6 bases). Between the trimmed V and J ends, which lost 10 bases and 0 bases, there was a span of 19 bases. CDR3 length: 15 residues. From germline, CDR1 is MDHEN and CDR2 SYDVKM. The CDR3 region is CATGESPGGSYEQYF. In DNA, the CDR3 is TGTGCCACCGGGGAGTCCCCCGGGGGCTCCTACGAGCAGTACTTC.